Below are 15 T cell receptor beta chains sequenced from a single sample in a study of Graves' ophthalmopathy and Graves' hyperthyroidism. CDR3 regions of TCR beta were amplified from RNA transcripts. The library came from an HTBI-primed first-round RT-PCR and a second-round multiplex PCR. From the multiplex PCR reads, TCRdb called clonotypes with MiXCR, one entry per CDR3 protein. In the table there are roughly 400,000 distinct CDR3 sequences, approximately 16% of which are singletons. Sequences were obtained from peripheral blood. Receptor source: a woman between 18 and 29 years old with Graves' ophthalmopathy.

At least ten counts were recorded for this clonotype. J is TRBJ2-2 and V is TRBV11-1; 11 bases line up with TRBD2. This CDR3 comprises 19 residues. With V trimmed by 5 bases and J by 1 base, 12 bases remained unmatched. Per the germline V gene, CDR1 is SGHAT and CDR2 is FQDESV (reference sequence). The CDR3 here is CASSPRLAGGQGNTGELFF. Written as DNA, the CDR3 is TGTGCCAGCAGCCCACGCCTAGCGGGGGGCCAGGGGAACACCGGGGAGCTGTTTTTT.

This clonotype was seen ten or more times. The rearrangement uses TRBV6-2 or TRBV6-3 and TRBJ1-5; D remains ambiguous. Trimming took 4 bases from V and 2 from J, leaving 12 bases between them. Germline V lookup: CDR1 MNHEY, CDR2 SVGEGT. This CDR3 contains 15 residues. The CDR3 nucleotides read TGTGCCAGCAGTTCTCCGCGGAGGGGCAATCAGCCCCAGCATTTT. It translates to CASSSPRRGNQPQHF.

In its sample, this clonotype was seen many times. This chain links TRBV30 with TRBJ2-5, with TRBD2 as a possible D gene (5 bases). Between the trimmed V and J ends, which lost 0 bases and 5 bases, there was a span of 13 bases. The CDR3 is 14 residues long. Germline CDR1 and CDR2: GTSNPN and SVGIG (reference sequence). The CDR3 is CAWSVGLPGETQYF. The CDR3 bases are TGTGCCTGGAGTGTAGGCCTCCCGGGGGAGACCCAGTACTTC. Filled out from reference TRBV30 and TRBJ2-5, the complete variable domain reads SQTIHQWPATLVQPVGSPLSLECTVEGTSNPNLYWYRQAAGRGLQLLFYSVGIGQISSEVPQNLSASRPQDRQFILSSKKLLLSDSGFYLCAWSVGLPGETQYFGPGTRLLVL.

The CDR3 reads CASSFDRRYGYTF. The CDR3 DNA reads TGTGCCAGCAGCTTCGACAGAAGATATGGCTACACCTTC. The chain carries TRBV14 and TRBJ1-2; maybe TRBD1 (5 bases). V was pared by 5 bases and J by 5 bases, with 12 bases between. The CDR3 covers 13 residues. Germline V gives CDR1 SGHDN, CDR2 FVKESK.

This clonotype was recorded many times. This chain connects TRBV6-4 to TRBJ1-2; D is undetermined. Germline values: CDR1 MRHNA, CDR2 SNTAGT. The CDR3 loop spans 16 amino acids. V was clipped by 5 bases and J by 0 bases, with 16 bases between them. DNA of the CDR3: TGTGCCAGCAGTCAGTCGGCTAATCAAGCTAACTATGGCTACACCTTC. Translated, it gives CASSQSANQANYGYTF.

This clonotype appeared many times. The J gene is TRBJ2-5, the V gene TRBV7-2, with D unclear. The germline V and J ends were trimmed by 6 bases and 2 bases, with 7 bases remaining between them. The germline V gene encodes CDR1 SGHTA and CDR2 FQGNSA. The CDR3 length is 12 residues. The DNA for the CDR3 is TGTGCCAGCAGTTTATTACAAGAGACCCAGTACTTC. Translating it yields CASSLLQETQYF.

The chain employs TRBV7-2 and TRBJ2-7; 10 nucleotides line up with TRBD2. With V trimmed by 1 base and J by 1 base, 10 bases remained unmatched. The CDR3 consists of 18 residues. Germline CDR1 is SGHTA and CDR2 is FQGNSA. The CDR3 loop reads CASSLGLSGRAGSYEQYF. In DNA, the CDR3 is TGTGCCAGCAGCTTAGGCTTAAGCGGGAGGGCCGGGTCCTACGAGCAGTACTTC.

This clonotype was observed at least ten times. V and J are TRBV24-1 and TRBJ2-7; a possible D gene is TRBD2 (5 bases). Germline CDR1 is KGHDR and CDR2 is SFDVKD. Trimming took 4 bases from V and 3 from J, leaving 12 bases between them. The CDR3 length is 14 residues. The chain's CDR3 is CATSDAGELYEQYF. In DNA form, the CDR3 reads TGTGCCACCAGTGACGCTGGGGAGCTCTACGAGCAGTACTTC.

This chain joins TRBV3-1 and TRBJ2-2; D ambiguous. Germline loops: CDR1 LGHDT, CDR2 YNNKEL (reference sequence). The CDR3 consists of 13 residues. V shed 2 bases and J shed 4 bases, with 5 bases lying between them. The CDR3 loop reads CASSQYTTGELFF. Written as DNA, the CDR3 is TGTGCCAGCAGCCAATATACCACCGGGGAGCTGTTTTTT.

This clonotype was seen many times. The rearrangement links TRBV6-2 or TRBV6-3 to TRBJ2-2, with TRBD1 matching 9 bases. The CDR3 is 17 residues long. The V segment lost 6 bases and the J segment 4 bases; nucleotides outside the gene matches: 12. Germline CDR1 and CDR2: MNHEY and SVGEGT. The CDR3 protein is CASRWDRENPSTGELFF. The DNA of the CDR3 is TGTGCCAGCAGGTGGGACAGGGAAAACCCCTCCACCGGGGAGCTGTTTTTT.

This clonotype came up many times. V is TRBV27 and J is TRBJ2-2; TRBD2 matches 8 bases. After removal of 5 bases from V and 6 bases from J, the junction contained 11 bases not matched to a gene. Germline CDR1 is MNHEY and CDR2 is SMNVEV (reference sequence). The CDR3 runs to 16 residues. The CDR3 loop is CASSVSGRIIPGELFF. CDR3 nucleotides: TGTGCCAGCAGTGTCAGCGGGAGAATTATCCCCGGGGAGCTGTTTTTT.

The sample holds many counts of this clonotype. V is TRBV2 and J is TRBJ1-6; D is unclear. V gave up 4 bases and J gave up 3 bases, with 4 bases separating them. This CDR3 contains 13 residues. Germline lookup yields CDR1 SNHLY and CDR2 FYNNEI. The CDR3 region is CASSADYNSPLHF. CDR3 coding DNA: TGTGCCAGCAGTGCTGACTATAATTCACCCCTCCACTTT.

This clonotype was seen ten or more times. The rearrangement uses TRBV27 and TRBJ1-1; D might be TRBD1 (5 bases). In germline, CDR1 is MNHEY, CDR2 SMNVEV (reference sequence). The germline V and J ends were trimmed by 0 bases and 5 bases, with 19 bases remaining between them. The CDR3 consists of 17 residues. CDR3 residues: CASSLSAIQVRVTEAFF. Here the CDR3 DNA reads TGTGCCAGCAGTTTATCGGCCATACAGGTTAGAGTGACTGAAGCTTTCTTT.

Ten or more counts support this clonotype. The chain couples TRBV27 to TRBJ1-5; D not resolved. The V end lost 3 bases, the J end lost 6 bases, and 9 bases lay between the germline ends. The CDR3 totals 13 residues. The germline CDR1 and CDR2 sequences are MNHEY and SMNVEV (reference sequence). CDR3 in DNA: TGTGCCAGCAGTTTCTTAGGCGGTCAGCCCCAGCATTTT. Encoded protein: CASSFLGGQPQHF.

The sample holds many counts of this clonotype. The chain employs TRBV5-1 and TRBJ2-5; D gene ambiguous. The germline CDR1 and CDR2 sequences are SGHRS and YFSETQ. With 4 bases removed from V and 0 bases from J, the gap between germline ends came to 7 bases. The CDR3 covers 13 residues. The CDR3, as DNA: TGCGCCAGCAGCCGACGATACCAAGAGACCCAGTACTTC. It encodes CASSRRYQETQYF.